This TCR beta chain was identified in a study of identical twins. Germline values: CDR1 LGHDT, CDR2 YNNKEL (reference sequence). The CDR3 has 15 residues. After removal of 1 base from V and 3 bases from J, the junction contained 5 bases not matched to a gene. TCRdb reprocessed the 5' RACE reads via MiXCR and lists one record per CDR3 protein. The sample lists around 1.7 million distinct CDR3 sequences; 25% to 35% were seen once. In this sample, this clonotype turned up a few times. This clonotype originated in a newborn girl in good health. The gene calls are TRBV3-1 and TRBJ2-5; 7 bases are shared with TRBD2. The sequenced sample consisted of cord blood. Written as DNA, the CDR3 is TGTGCCAGCAGCCAAGTGGTGCTAGCGGAAGAGACCCAGTACTTC. Translating gives CASSQVVLAEETQYF.